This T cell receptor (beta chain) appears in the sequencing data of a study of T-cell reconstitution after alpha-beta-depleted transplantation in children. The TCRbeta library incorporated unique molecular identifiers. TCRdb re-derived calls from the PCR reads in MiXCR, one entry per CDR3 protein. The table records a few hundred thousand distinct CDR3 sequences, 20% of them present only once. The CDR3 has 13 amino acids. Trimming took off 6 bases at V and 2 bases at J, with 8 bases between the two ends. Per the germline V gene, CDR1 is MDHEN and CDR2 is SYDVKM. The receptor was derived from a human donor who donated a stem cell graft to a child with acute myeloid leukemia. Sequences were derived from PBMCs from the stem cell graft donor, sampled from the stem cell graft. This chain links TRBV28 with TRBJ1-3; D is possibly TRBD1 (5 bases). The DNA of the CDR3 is TGTGCCAGCAGAGGAGGGGCTGGAAACACCATATATTTT. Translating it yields CASRGGAGNTIYF.